What follows are 28 T cell receptor beta chains derived from one specimen sequenced in a study of beta chain features in type 1 diabetes. Investigators reverse transcribed all isolated RNA, so they sequenced expressed TCRB transcripts. Method: immunoSEQ multiplex PCR; TCRdb's copy keeps in-frame clones and lacks some. This table holds 500,000 to 800,000 clones, roughly an eighth found once. Antigen specificity for these receptors is unknown. Study conclusions and caveats: Patients with Type 1 diabetes showed moderately but significantly shorter TCRB CDR3s in all four CD4+ subsets.

Sample: naive CD4+ T cells from blood. All receptors come from a man aged 25 to 40 with type 1 diabetes.

The rearrangement links TRBV7-9 to TRBJ2-2, with 9 bases identical to TRBD2. Trimming at V came to 5 bases and at J to 6 bases, leaving 4 bases not matched to a gene. Germline CDR1 SEHNR, CDR2 FQNEAQ (reference sequence). This CDR3 region has 14 residues. CDR3 loop: CASSQGLAAGELFF. CDR3 nucleotides: TGTGCCAGCAGCCAGGGACTAGCTGCCGGGGAGCTGTTTTTT.

The chain combines TRBV7-8 with TRBJ2-2; the match to TRBD1 covers 7 bases. The CDR3 is 15 residues long. Germline CDR1 is SGHVS and CDR2 is FQNEAQ. V trimming: 5 bases; J trimming: 3 bases; junction bases outside the gene matches: 6. The CDR3 sequence: CASSPRDSYTGELFF. The CDR3 DNA reads TGTGCCAGCAGCCCCCGGGACAGCTACACCGGGGAGCTGTTTTTT.

This clone was found a few times. The V gene is TRBV4-3, the J gene TRBJ2-3; unclear D gene. This CDR3 comprises 15 residues. Germline CDR1 is LGHNA and CDR2 is YSLEER. Trimming took off 2 bases at V and 6 bases at J, with 15 bases between the two ends. Here the CDR3 DNA reads TGCGCCAGCAGCCAACTGGGGTCGTACGTGGATACGCAGTATTTT. Protein sequence: CASSQLGSYVDTQYF.

The chain links TRBV9 to TRBJ1-2, with D possibly TRBD1 on 6 matching bases. Deletions cut 0 bases from V and 8 bases from J, with 14 bases between. There are 14 residues in the CDR3. Germline assignment: CDR1 SGDLS and CDR2 YYNGEE. The CDR3 DNA reads TGTGCCAGCAGCGTAGCTTCAGGGGTGGGCGGCTACACCTTC. Its translation is CASSVASGVGGYTF.

The CDR3 DNA is TGTGCCAGCTCACCGGCGGCGAACACCGGGGAGCTGTTTTTT. Translation gives CASSPAANTGELFF. The V gene is TRBV18, the J gene TRBJ2-2; D call uncertain. The germline V and J ends were trimmed by 3 bases and 0 bases, with 5 bases remaining between them. Germline CDR1 reads KGHSH; CDR2 reads LQKENI. The CDR3 contains 14 residues. Complete variable domain (other parts from reference TRBV18 and TRBJ2-2): NAGVMQNPRHLVRRRGQEARLRCSPMKGHSHVYWYRQLPEEGLKFMVYLQKENIIDESGMPKERFSAEFPKEGPSILRIQQVVRGDSAAYFCASSPAANTGELFFGEGSRLTVL.

This clone was picked up a small number of times. This chain connects TRBV4-3 to TRBJ2-3, with D tentatively TRBD2 (6 bases). V lost 0 bases and J lost 0, with 19 bases in between. The CDR3 spans 19 residues. In germline, CDR1 is LGHNA, CDR2 YSLEER. The DNA of the CDR3 is TGCGCCAGCAGCCAAGATCCCTGGGGGAGGTTTACGAGCACAGATACGCAGTATTTT. Amino acid sequence: CASSQDPWGRFTSTDTQYF.

This clone has more than one count but fewer than ten. The chain has TRBV2 and TRBJ1-2, with a tentative D call TRBD1 (5 bases). The CDR3 has 14 amino acids. Germline V gives CDR1 SNHLY, CDR2 FYNNEI. V was trimmed by 0 bases and J by 8 bases, leaving 13 bases between them. The CDR3 nucleotides read TGTGCCAGCAGTGAAGCGGAGACAGCGAGAGGCTACACCTTC. Amino acids: CASSEAETARGYTF.

The sample holds a few counts of this clone. This sequence joins TRBV6-6 and TRBJ2-2; D might be TRBD1 (5 bases). The V gene's germline CDR1 is MNHNY and CDR2 SVGAGI (reference sequence). This CDR3 is 12 amino acids long. V dropped 5 bases and J dropped 4 bases, with 5 bases sitting between them. CDR3 DNA sequence: TGTGCCAGCAGTCAGGGCACCGGGGAGCTGTTTTTT. Its translation: CASSQGTGELFF.

This clone was seen only a few times. The gene calls are TRBV4-3 and TRBJ1-2; the D is unclear. The germline CDR1 and CDR2 sequences are LGHNA and YSLEER. The CDR3 sequence is 14 residues long. The ends were cut back, 0 bases at V and 0 bases at J, with 5 bases in the middle. The chain's CDR3 is CASSQEKANYGYTF. The CDR3 DNA is TGCGCCAGCAGCCAAGAAAAGGCTAACTATGGCTACACCTTC.

The V gene is TRBV21-1, the J gene TRBJ2-7. TRBV21-1 is a known pseudogene. CDR3 length: 11 amino acids. The CDR3 region is CASSQHSEQYF. CDR3 in DNA: TGTGCCAGCAGCCAACACTCCGAGCAGTACTTC.

The chain links TRBV9 to TRBJ1-1; 8 bases map to TRBD1. Germline CDR1 is SGDLS and CDR2 is YYNGEE. V lost 3 bases to trimming and J lost 5 bases; unmatched junction nucleotides: 9. The CDR3 runs 15 residues. CDR3 DNA sequence: TGTGCCAGCAGCGCCGAGACAGGGGTAAGGACTGAAGCTTTCTTT. This encodes CASSAETGVRTEAFF. The variable domain in full, with the rest retrieved from reference TRBV9 and TRBJ1-1, is DSGVTQTPKHLITATGQRVTLRCSPRSGDLSVYWYQQSLDQGLQFLIQYYNGEERAKGNILERFSAQQFPDLHSELNLSSLELGDSALYFCASSAETGVRTEAFFGQGTRLTVV.

This clone has more than one count but fewer than ten. The rearrangement joins TRBV6-5 to TRBJ2-3; 8 nucleotides match TRBD1. The CDR3 runs 15 residues. The V gene's germline CDR1 is MNHEY and CDR2 SVGAGI. V was pared by 6 bases and J by 5 bases, with 10 bases of the junction left unmatched. The CDR3, as DNA: TGTGCCAGCAGGCCCAGGGGGCTGGGAGGAGATACGCAGTATTTT. Amino acids: CASRPRGLGGDTQYF.

V is TRBV19 and J is TRBJ2-3; 9 bases line up with TRBD1. The V gene's germline CDR1 is LNHDA and CDR2 SQIVND (reference sequence). The CDR3 runs to 17 residues. The junction had 11 bases not matched to a gene; V was cut back by 4 bases and J by 3 bases. The chain's CDR3 is CASSTLGQGMRTDTQYF. The CDR3 coding sequence is TGTGCCAGTAGTACACTGGGACAGGGTATGAGAACAGATACGCAGTATTTT. The full variable domain, completed using reference TRBV19 and TRBJ2-3, is DGGITQSPKYLFRKEGQNVTLSCEQNLNHDAMYWYRQDPGQGLRLIYYSQIVNDFQKGDIAEGYSVSREKKESFPLTVTSAQKNPTAFYLCASSTLGQGMRTDTQYFGPGTRLTVL.

This clone was detected a few times. The identical CDR3 is also encoded by other nucleotide sequences in the sample. This CDR3 is CASSQDLAGGGLYEQYF. The CDR3, as DNA: TGCGCCAGCAGCCAAGATCTAGCGGGGGGAGGGCTCTACGAGCAGTACTTC. This rearrangement joins TRBV4-3 to TRBJ2-7, with 11 bases lining up with TRBD2. V lost 0 bases, J lost 3 bases, and 7 bases stayed unmatched. The CDR3 totals 17 residues. Looked up from germline, CDR1 is LGHNA and CDR2 is YSLEER.

This clone was observed a handful of times. The chain combines TRBV19 with TRBJ1-5; no definite D call. The CDR3 covers 15 residues. Per germline, CDR1 LNHDA and CDR2 SQIVND (reference sequence). Trimming left V 7 bases short and J 0 bases short, with 13 bases between. CDR3 nucleotides: TGTGCCAGTACCCCGGACGGTAATAGCAATCAGCCCCAGCATTTT. The encoded protein is CASTPDGNSNQPQHF.

The J gene is TRBJ1-1, the V gene TRBV11-3, with a tentative D call TRBD1 (5 bases). The CDR3 sequence is 13 residues long. CDR1 is SGHNT and CDR2 is YENEEA in the germline V gene. The germline V and J ends were trimmed by 5 bases and 8 bases, with 15 bases remaining between them. CDR3 in amino acids: CASSPSAGAEAFF. DNA of the CDR3: TGTGCCAGCAGCCCTTCAGCCGGGGCCGAAGCTTTCTTT.

This chain connects TRBV15 to TRBJ1-2, with D unclear. This CDR3 comprises 12 residues. V gave up 3 bases and J gave up 13 bases, with 15 bases separating them. The germline gives CDR1 LNHNV, CDR2 YYDKDF (reference sequence). The CDR3 sequence is CATSSDLRDITF. The CDR3 DNA reads TGTGCCACCAGCAGCGATTTGCGGGATATCACCTTC.

The table lists this clone with a few counts. This chain connects TRBV2 to TRBJ2-1; possibly TRBD1 for D (6 bases). The CDR3 is made up of 14 amino acids. Deletions cut 6 bases from V and 6 bases from J, with 15 bases between. The germline V gene has CDR1 SNHLY and CDR2 FYNNEI. In DNA, the CDR3 is TGTGCCAGCAGACCCGGACAGACCCGCAATGAGCAGTTCTTC. Translation: CASRPGQTRNEQFF. Using reference TRBV2 and TRBJ2-1 for the parts outside the CDR3, the full variable domain is EPEVTQTPSHQVTQMGQEVILRCVPISNHLYFYWYRQILGQKVEFLVSFYNNEISEKSEIFDDQFSVERPDGSNFTLKIRSTKLEDSAMYFCASRPGQTRNEQFFGPGTRLTVL.

This clone was counted between two and nine times. The chain combines TRBV20-1 with TRBJ1-1; D ambiguous. The CDR3 has 11 residues. Trimming pared 0 bases from V and 7 bases from J, leaving 6 bases between. Germline V gives CDR1 DFQATT, CDR2 SNEGSKA (reference sequence). CDR3 protein: CSARDGLEAFF. The CDR3 nucleotides are TGCAGTGCTAGAGACGGCCTTGAAGCTTTCTTT.

This clone was found a few times. The V call is TRBV12-5, the J call TRBJ2-2, with D unclear. The V gene's germline CDR1 is LGHNT and CDR2 FRNRAP. CDR3 length: 13 residues. V lost 5 bases and J 4 bases, leaving 8 bases between the germline ends. CDR3 nucleotides: TGTGCTAGTGGTCCCTCAGGCACCGGGGAGCTGTTTTTT. Protein sequence: CASGPSGTGELFF. The full variable domain, its missing parts supplied by reference TRBV12-5 and TRBJ2-2, is DARVTQTPRHKVTEMGQEVTMRCQPILGHNTVFWYRQTMMQGLELLAYFRNRAPLDDSGMPKDRFSAEMPDATLATLKIQPSEPRDSAVYFCASGPSGTGELFFGEGSRLTVL.

There are a few counts of this clone. The CDR3 nucleotides read TGCGCCAGCAGCTTGGTTGGACAGACCTACGAGCAGTACTTC. It is translated as CASSLVGQTYEQYF. The chain uses TRBV5-1 and TRBJ2-7; tentative D call: TRBD1 (6 bases). Trimming stripped 0 bases from V and 2 bases from J, with 9 bases between. CDR1 SGHRS and CDR2 YFSETQ come from the germline V gene. The CDR3 runs 14 residues.

This chain connects TRBV18 to TRBJ2-3, with D perhaps TRBD2 (5 bases). The V end lost 4 bases, the J end lost 0 bases, and 5 bases lay between the germline ends. The CDR3 extends over 13 amino acids. Germline V gene sequence: CDR1 KGHSH, CDR2 LQKENI. As DNA, the CDR3 is TGTGCCAGCTCACGGGAGAGCACAGATACGCAGTATTTT. Encoded protein: CASSRESTDTQYF.

Details on this clone: Within the sample, other DNA sequences also encode this same CDR3. J is TRBJ2-2 and V is TRBV18; the D is unclear. V lost 6 bases and J lost 1, with 9 bases in between. Looked up from germline, CDR1 is KGHSH and CDR2 is LQKENI. The CDR3 spans 14 residues. CDR3 nucleotides: TGTGCCAGCTCCCCCAATCAGAACACCGGGGAGCTGTTTTTT. Translation gives CASSPNQNTGELFF.

J is TRBJ1-1 and V is TRBV29-1, with a possible D match to TRBD1 (5 bases). CDR3 length: 13 amino acids. The V and J ends lost 4 bases and 4 bases respectively, with 13 bases between them. The germline V gene has CDR1 SQVTM and CDR2 ANQGSEA. The CDR3 DNA is TGCAGCGTTGGTCCAGGGCGGGTCACTGAAGCTTTCTTT. Its protein product is CSVGPGRVTEAFF.

The table lists this clone with a few counts. J is TRBJ2-6 and V is TRBV5-4; the D gene is possibly TRBD2 (5 bases). The CDR3 extends over 15 amino acids. V lost 2 bases and J lost 3, with 9 bases in between. Germline loops: CDR1 SGHNT, CDR2 YYREEE (reference sequence). Here the CDR3 reads CASSFGADGANVLTF. CDR3 in DNA: TGTGCCAGCAGCTTCGGAGCGGATGGGGCCAACGTCCTGACTTTC.

This clone has more than one count but fewer than ten. CDR3: CASGPGYGYTF. CDR3 coding DNA: TGTGCCAGCGGACCAGGGTATGGCTACACCTTC. The rearrangement joins TRBV7-2 to TRBJ1-2, with D maybe TRBD1 (5 bases). Germline-derived CDR1 and CDR2 are SGHTA and FQGNSA. The CDR3 length is 11 residues. Between the trimmed V and J ends, which lost 8 bases and 5 bases, there was a span of 9 bases.

The chain employs TRBV5-6 and TRBJ1-1, with D hard to call. There are 16 residues in the CDR3. With 0 bases removed from V and 1 base from J, the gap between germline ends came to 13 bases. CDR1 and CDR2 (germline): SGHDT, YYEEEE. The CDR3 region is CASSLAVQSWNTEAFF. The CDR3 DNA reads TGTGCCAGCAGCTTGGCGGTCCAGTCATGGAACACTGAAGCTTTCTTT.

The chain uses TRBV9 and TRBJ1-2, with TRBD1 as a possible D gene (5 bases). The V gene's germline CDR1 is SGDLS and CDR2 YYNGEE. Trimming left V 3 bases short and J 1 base short, with 7 bases between. The CDR3 spans 13 residues. CDR3 loop: CASSGTGNYGYTF. Here the CDR3 DNA reads TGTGCCAGCAGCGGCACAGGTAACTATGGCTACACCTTC.